Below, 2 T cell receptor beta chains from the same sample are listed, as sequenced in a study of blood T cell repertoires in COVID-19. Assay: immunoSEQ multiplex PCR; the TCRdb copy retains only in-frame clones and omits some. This sample carries more than 200,000 clones, over 80% of them seen once, and the ten largest clones take approximately 2.5%. The sequencing input was peripheral blood. These receptors came from a man aged 30 to 39 with COVID-19, enrolled during active disease.

The rearrangement joins TRBV6-6 to TRBJ1-3; TRBD1 agrees at 8 bases. Trimming removed 7 bases from V and 0 bases from J; junction bases left unmatched: 2. The CDR3 loop spans 14 amino acids. In germline, CDR1 is MNHNY, CDR2 SVGAGI (reference sequence). CDR3: CASTTGGSGNTIYF. In DNA, the CDR3 is TGTGCCAGCACTACAGGGGGCTCTGGAAACACCATATATTTT.

This sequence joins TRBV5-4 and TRBJ1-5, with D unresolved. Trimming left V 2 bases short and J 4 bases short, with 13 bases between. The germline CDR1 and CDR2 sequences are SGHNT and YYREEE (reference sequence). The CDR3 is 15 amino acids. The CDR3 coding sequence is TGTGCCAGCAGCTTCGGAGGCGTCGGGAATCAGCCCCAGCATTTT. It codes for CASSFGGVGNQPQHF.